This T cell receptor (beta chain) comes out of a study of T cell responses to AZD1222 COVID-19 vaccine. Sequenced by immunoSEQ multiplex PCR; TCRdb stores in-frame clones only, minus some. This repertoire shows about 200,000 clones, approximately 94% found once; its top ten account for around 1%. Germline CDR1 is MNHEY and CDR2 is SVGAGI. V lost 6 bases to trimming and J lost 2 bases, with 5 bases between them. The CDR3 runs 12 residues. This TCR was recovered from an adult who received the AZD1222 COVID-19 vaccine. The sample here was peripheral blood, taken 28 days after the second AZD1222 dose. V is TRBV6-5 and J is TRBJ1-3; D is ambiguous. The DNA for the CDR3 is TGTGCCAGCAGGACTCCTGGAAACACCATATATTTT. Amino acids: CASRTPGNTIYF.